The clone carrying this T cell receptor beta chain was picked up one time. The data were produced by immunoSEQ multiplex PCR, yet TCRdb's version contains in-frame clones alone and is incomplete. The table has 200,000 to 250,000 clones, approximately 86% seen once. The V gene's germline CDR1 is SGHTA and CDR2 FQGNSA. The V and J ends lost 4 bases and 3 bases respectively, with 14 bases between them. This CDR3 is built from 15 residues. Cohorts were assigned according to the clinical history that participants reported. These data come from a study of blood T cell repertoires in COVID-19. The material sequenced was PBMCs or T cells enriched from blood (not recorded which). The sequence came from a woman aged 45-65 years who had recovered from COVID-19. This sequence joins TRBV7-2 and TRBJ2-3, with D possibly TRBD1 on 6 matching bases. The CDR3 here is CASSSTGSVTDTQYF. Here the CDR3 DNA reads TGTGCCAGCAGCTCAACAGGGTCGGTGACAGATACGCAGTATTTT.